These 10 T cell receptor beta chains originate from one sample sequenced in a study of post-analysis software for immune sequencing data. Study findings and constraints: There were roughly 5 TRBV segments more frequent in patients than controls, and TRBV5-6, TRBV5-1 and TRBV20-1 were among them.

Their antigens are not known. Sequencing libraries made from TCR beta cDNA carried unique molecular identifiers. TCRdb reprocessed the PCR reads via MiXCR and lists one record per CDR3 protein. The table has about 540,000 distinct CDR3 sequences, under 40% seen once. What was sequenced was blood. Receptors were obtained from a girl aged 2-17 years with multiple sclerosis.

The chain combines TRBV6-5 with TRBJ1-1; no clear D. CDR3 length: 13 amino acids. V lost 5 bases and J lost 10, with 17 bases in between. Germline lookup yields CDR1 MNHEY and CDR2 SVGAGI. This CDR3 reads CASSPISHGSAFF. In nucleotides, the CDR3 is TGTGCCAGCAGTCCGATCTCCCACGGATCAGCTTTCTTT.

This clonotype was seen a single time. This rearrangement joins TRBV9 to TRBJ1-3, with 7 nucleotides matching TRBD1. This CDR3 has 15 amino acids. V shed 0 bases and J 10 bases; nucleotides not matched to a gene: 10. CDR1 is SGDLS and CDR2 is YYNGEE in the germline V gene. The CDR3 here is CASSVGTGAVETIYF. Written as DNA, the CDR3 is TGTGCCAGCAGCGTAGGAACAGGGGCAGTTGAGACCATATATTTT. Combining the CDR3 with reference TRBV9 and TRBJ1-3 gives the whole variable domain DSGVTQTPKHLITATGQRVTLRCSPRSGDLSVYWYQQSLDQGLQFLIQYYNGEERAKGNILERFSAQQFPDLHSELNLSSLELGDSALYFCASSVGTGAVETIYFGEGSWLTVV.

This clonotype was detected ten times or more. The V call is TRBV20-1, the J call TRBJ2-1, with 10 bases aligning to TRBD2. Per the germline V gene, CDR1 is DFQATT and CDR2 is SNEGSKA (reference sequence). The CDR3 spans 17 residues. This CDR3 is CSWENSGGSFSYNEQFF. The CDR3 DNA reads TGCAGCTGGGAGAATAGCGGGGGGTCATTCTCCTACAATGAGCAGTTCTTC.

The chain couples TRBV27 to TRBJ1-1, with D uncertain. The CDR3 has 13 residues. Trimming cost V 3 bases and J 7 bases, with 12 bases left between them. Germline-derived CDR1 and CDR2 are MNHEY and SMNVEV (reference sequence). The CDR3 coding sequence is TGTGCCAGCAGTTTGTATTACAGCGATGAAGCTTTCTTT. Protein product: CASSLYYSDEAFF.

In this sample, this clonotype turned up many times. V gene TRBV5-1 combines with J gene TRBJ2-5; 7 bases align to TRBD2. Germline CDR1 and CDR2: SGHRS and YFSETQ. This CDR3 spans 15 amino acids. Trimming at V came to 1 base and at J to 6 bases, leaving 9 bases not matched to a gene. The CDR3 region is CASSLSTSELKTQYF. CDR3 nucleotide sequence: TGCGCCAGCAGCTTGTCCACTAGCGAGTTGAAGACCCAGTACTTC. Full variable domain (outside the CDR3, taken from reference TRBV5-1 and TRBJ2-5): KAGVTQTPRYLIKTRGQQVTLSCSPISGHRSVSWYQQTPGQGLQFLFEYFSETQRNKGNFPGRFSGRQFSNSRSEMNVSTLELGDSALYLCASSLSTSELKTQYFGPGTRLLVL.

J is TRBJ2-7 and V is TRBV28; D might be TRBD1 (5 bases). CDR1 is MDHEN and CDR2 is SYDVKM in the germline V gene. The ends were cut back, 3 bases at V and 5 bases at J, with 11 bases in the middle. The CDR3 totals 13 residues. CDR3 in amino acids: CASSFSAGNEQYF. The DNA for the CDR3 is TGTGCCAGCAGTTTTTCGGCAGGGAACGAGCAGTACTTC.

V and J are TRBV18 and TRBJ2-5; no clear D gene. In germline, CDR1 is KGHSH, CDR2 LQKENI. The CDR3 loop spans 14 amino acids. Trimming took off 3 bases at V and 1 base at J, with 9 bases between the two ends. The CDR3 is CASSPSPSQETQYF. CDR3 bases: TGTGCCAGCTCACCGAGTCCGAGCCAAGAGACCCAGTACTTC.

The chain recombines TRBV5-1 with TRBJ2-1; D unresolved. The V end lost 0 bases, the J end lost 4 bases, and 8 bases lay between the germline ends. CDR1 and CDR2 (germline): SGHRS, YFSETQ. The CDR3 consists of 14 residues. The CDR3 sequence is CASSLEWGYNEQFF. In DNA form, the CDR3 reads TGCGCCAGCAGCTTGGAGTGGGGTTACAATGAGCAGTTCTTC.

This clonotype was detected only a few times. V is TRBV11-2 and J is TRBJ2-7; 11 bases line up with TRBD1. CDR3 length equals 16 residues. V dropped 4 bases and J dropped 4; count of bases not matched to a gene: 9. Germline V gives CDR1 SGHAT, CDR2 FQNNGV. CDR3 residues: CASSSVRDRGKYEQYF. In DNA form, the CDR3 reads TGTGCCAGCAGCTCCGTCCGGGACAGGGGGAAGTACGAGCAGTACTTC.

This chain uses TRBV19 with TRBJ1-5; 7 bases fit TRBD1. Per the germline V gene, CDR1 is LNHDA and CDR2 is SQIVND (reference sequence). This CDR3 has 15 residues. The V gene end was trimmed by 5 bases and the J gene end by 1 base; junction bases not matched to a gene: 5. In nucleotides, the CDR3 is TGTGCCAGTAGTGACAGGGTCGGGAGCAATCAGCCCCAGCATTTT. Translation gives CASSDRVGSNQPQHF.